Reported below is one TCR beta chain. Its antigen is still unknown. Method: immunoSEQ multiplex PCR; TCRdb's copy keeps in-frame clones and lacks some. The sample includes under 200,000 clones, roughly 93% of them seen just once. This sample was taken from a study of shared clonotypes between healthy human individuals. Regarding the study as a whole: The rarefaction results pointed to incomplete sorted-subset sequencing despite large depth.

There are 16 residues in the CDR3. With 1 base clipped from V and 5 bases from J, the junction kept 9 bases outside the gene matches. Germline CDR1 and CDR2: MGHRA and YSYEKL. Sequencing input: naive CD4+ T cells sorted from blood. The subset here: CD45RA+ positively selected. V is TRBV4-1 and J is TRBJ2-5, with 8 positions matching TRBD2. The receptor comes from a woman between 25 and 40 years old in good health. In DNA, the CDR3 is TGCGCCAGCAGCCAAGCCGTCGGGAGGGAGTCGGAGACCCAGTACTTC. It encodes CASSQAVGRESETQYF.